This T cell receptor beta chain comes out of a study of T cell repertoires in cytomegalovirus infection. Study context: As its CMV epitopes, the study selected recently identified HLA-C-restricted and well-studied HLA-B-restricted targets. Shared public TCR beta signatures pointed to both CMV infection and a matching HLA type.

On this clonotype: Its specificity is not known.

One entry per CDR3 protein results from TCRdb running MiXCR on the reads. The repertoire includes approximately 730,000 distinct CDR3 sequences, almost 30% of them detected once, and over 10% sits in the top ten. Whole-study results and caveats: The study identified carriers of CMV plus the relevant HLA from cumulative public TCR beta family frequency. HLA-C-restricted CMV clonotypes gave the most frequent clonotype in two of eight donors.

The CDR3 extends over 13 amino acids. V lost 5 bases, J lost 4 bases, and 11 bases lay in between. Germline V gene data show CDR1 as SGHVT and CDR2 as SQSDAQ. The specimen comprised cultured CD8+ T cells from PBMCs, sampled from culture after CMV antigen stimulation. V gene TRBV7-4 combines with J gene TRBJ1-2; D is undetermined. This sequence was found in a human donor in good health (CMV status not recorded). Some clones in this sample may be carry-over from other donors' samples. The CDR3 here is CASSPVGTYGYTF. The CDR3 region has the DNA TGTGCCAGCAGCCCTGTTGGAACCTATGGCTACACCTTC.